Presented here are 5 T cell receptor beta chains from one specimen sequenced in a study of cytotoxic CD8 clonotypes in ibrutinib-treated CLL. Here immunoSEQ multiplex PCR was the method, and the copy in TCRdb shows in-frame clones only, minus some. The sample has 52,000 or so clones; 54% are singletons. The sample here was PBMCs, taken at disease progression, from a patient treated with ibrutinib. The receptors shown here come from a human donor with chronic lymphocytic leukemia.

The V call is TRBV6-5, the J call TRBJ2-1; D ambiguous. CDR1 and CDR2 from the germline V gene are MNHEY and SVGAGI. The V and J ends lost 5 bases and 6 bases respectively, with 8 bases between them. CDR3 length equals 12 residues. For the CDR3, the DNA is TGTGCCAGCAGTCCTATTAGCAATGAGCAGTTCTTC. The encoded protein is CASSPISNEQFF.

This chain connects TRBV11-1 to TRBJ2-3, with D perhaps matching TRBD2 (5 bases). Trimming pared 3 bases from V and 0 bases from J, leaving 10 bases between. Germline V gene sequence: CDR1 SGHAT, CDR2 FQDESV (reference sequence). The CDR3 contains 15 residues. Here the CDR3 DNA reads TGTGCCAGCAGCTTTACTAGTGCTAGCACAGATACGCAGTATTTT. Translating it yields CASSFTSASTDTQYF.

The CDR3 loop reads CASSPGQGREKLFF. CDR3 sequence (DNA): TGCGCCAGCAGCCCTGGACAGGGGAGGGAAAAACTGTTTTTT. V and J are TRBV5-1 and TRBJ1-4; TRBD1 matches at 9 bases. CDR3 length equals 14 residues. Germline V gives CDR1 SGHRS, CDR2 YFSETQ. V was clipped by 4 bases and J by 8 bases; unmatched bases: 6.

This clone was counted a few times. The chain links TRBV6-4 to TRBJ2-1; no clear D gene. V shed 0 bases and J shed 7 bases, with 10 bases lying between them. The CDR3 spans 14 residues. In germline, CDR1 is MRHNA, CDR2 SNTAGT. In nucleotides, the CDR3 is TGTGCCAGCAGTGACTCGTGGCAGAGGAATGAGCAGTTCTTC. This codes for CASSDSWQRNEQFF.

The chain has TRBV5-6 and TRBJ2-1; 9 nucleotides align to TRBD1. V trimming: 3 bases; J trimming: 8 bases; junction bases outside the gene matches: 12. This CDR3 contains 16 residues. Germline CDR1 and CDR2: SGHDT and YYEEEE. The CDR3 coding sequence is TGTGCCAGCAGCTATGGAACCGGGACAGGGATGTATGAGCAGTTCTTC. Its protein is CASSYGTGTGMYEQFF.